This T cell receptor beta chain was captured in a study of CD8 T cells in Susac syndrome. Negative isolation yielded CD8+ and CD4+ T cells; FACS enriched TEMRA cells. cDNA came from roughly 0.5 to 1 ug RNA primed by random hexamers. It was immunoSEQ multiplex PCR that amplified TCR beta CDR3 across 54 Vbeta and 13 Jbeta. TCRdb re-analysed the immunoSEQ multiplex PCR reads in MiXCR, keeping a single row per CDR3 protein. The repertoire holds some 300,000 distinct CDR3 sequences, about 89% seen once, with 0.18% in the top ten. Per germline, CDR1 LGHNA and CDR2 YSLEER. V was clipped by 0 bases and J by 2 bases; unmatched bases: 4. The CDR3 has 15 residues.

The sample was CD8+ T cells from PBMCs. The receptor's source is a human donor with multiple sclerosis. The rearrangement uses TRBV4-3 and TRBJ2-7, with TRBD1 matching over 7 bases. DNA for the CDR3: TGCGCCAGCAGCCAAGAGGAAGGGGGCCCCTACGAGCAGTACTTC. Its protein is CASSQEEGGPYEQYF.